This T cell receptor (beta chain) was identified in a study of PD-1 blockade in classical Hodgkin lymphoma. Findings and limits, study-wide: As was reported, newly diagnosed patients showed lower baseline TCR diversity than healthy donors did. Nothing has yet pinned down what causes the repertoire differences, possibly disease activity or prior therapy.

Germline loops: CDR1 MDHEN, CDR2 SYDVKM. The CDR3 is 15 residues long. The germline V and J ends were trimmed by 1 base and 3 bases, with 13 bases remaining between them. Time point meaning: newly diagnosed, previously untreated cHL patient sample. Researchers report purifying CD4+ T cells from thawed PBMCs by magnetic negative selection. The authors compared against newly diagnosed, untreated classical Hodgkin lymphoma PBMCs. Some clones are missing from TCRdb's copy, which holds only in-frame ones; the method was immunoSEQ multiplex PCR. The sample has about 21,000 clones, about four fifths seen once. On this clone itself: What it recognizes is unknown.

V and J are TRBV28 and TRBJ2-7; either TRBD1 or TRBD2 may fit D (6 bases each). The source is a human donor with classical Hodgkin lymphoma. Sequenced material: CD4+ T cells from blood. CDR3 loop: CASSLSGALSYEQYF. As DNA, the CDR3 is TGTGCCAGCAGTTTATCGGGGGCTCTAAGCTACGAGCAGTACTTC.